The subject of this entry is one T cell receptor beta chain. Its antigen remains unknown. Repertoires were generated with immunoSEQ multiplex PCR, while TCRdb's copy carries only in-frame clones and drops some. The repertoire holds about 78,000 clones, with just over 95% as singletons. Trimming removed 2 bases at V and 0 bases at J, with 11 bases between. This CDR3 is 15 amino acids long. CDR1 and CDR2 from the germline V gene are SGHNT and YYREEE (reference sequence). This sample was included in a study of human thymus T cells. Corrective heart surgery yielded the resections from which the thymus tissue came. Donors consisted of healthy Finnish infants (having corrective surgery for congenital heart defects). Study observations and caveats: There were highly overlapping thymic repertoires among unrelated individuals, as related research reported. Both thymic and peripheral blood repertoires showed apparently biased V and J usage.

The sequenced sample consisted of thymus tissue. This receptor was obtained from a boy in the first two years of life with a congenital heart defect but otherwise immunologically healthy. The chain links TRBV5-4 to TRBJ1-1; TRBD1 is a possible D gene (6 bases). The CDR3 sequence is CASSFTRGMNTEAFF. The CDR3 nucleotides are TGTGCCAGCAGCTTTACCAGGGGCATGAACACTGAAGCTTTCTTT.